This paragraph covers one TCR beta chain sequence. Its antigen remains unidentified. RNA in amounts of roughly 0.5 to 1 ug was reverse transcribed with random hexamers. Coverage of TCR beta CDR3 amplification by immunoSEQ multiplex PCR extended to 54 Vbeta and 13 Jbeta. Using its own MiXCR run on the immunoSEQ multiplex PCR reads, TCRdb lists one record per CDR3 protein. Of 350,000 to 550,000 distinct CDR3 sequences in the sample, around 83% were seen once. This entry comes from a study of CD8 T cells in Susac syndrome. Findings of the study overall: The number of individuals included in the study's TCR sequencing and HLA analysis was acknowledged as relatively small.

V dropped 3 bases and J dropped 8; count of bases not matched to a gene: 12. This CDR3 has 16 amino acids. CDR1 and CDR2 from the germline V gene are SGHAT and FQNNGV. The authors negatively isolated CD8+ and CD4+ T cells and FACS-enriched TEMRA cells. The chain carries TRBV11-2 and TRBJ1-2; TRBD1 matches 10 bases. Sequences were obtained from CD8+ T cells from PBMCs. This receptor was obtained from a human donor with multiple sclerosis. As DNA, the CDR3 is TGTGCCAGCAGCTTGGAAGCCGGGACAGGGGTAGGCGGCTACACCTTC. This encodes CASSLEAGTGVGGYTF.